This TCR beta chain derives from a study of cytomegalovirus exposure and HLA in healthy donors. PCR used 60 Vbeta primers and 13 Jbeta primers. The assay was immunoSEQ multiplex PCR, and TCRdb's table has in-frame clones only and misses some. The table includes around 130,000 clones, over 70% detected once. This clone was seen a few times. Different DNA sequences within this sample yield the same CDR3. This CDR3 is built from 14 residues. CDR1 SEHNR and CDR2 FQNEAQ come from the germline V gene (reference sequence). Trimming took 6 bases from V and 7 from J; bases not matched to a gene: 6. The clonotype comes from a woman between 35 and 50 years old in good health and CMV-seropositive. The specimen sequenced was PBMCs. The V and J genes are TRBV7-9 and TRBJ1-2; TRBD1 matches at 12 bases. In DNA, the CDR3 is TGTGCCAGCAGTTTCCCGGGACAGGGGGCTGGCTACACCTTC. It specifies CASSFPGQGAGYTF.